Shown below are 10 T cell receptor beta chains from a single sample sequenced in a study of T cell responses to AZD1222 COVID-19 vaccine. Generated by immunoSEQ multiplex PCR, the TCRdb table keeps only in-frame clones and is missing some. This sample has approximately 110,000 clones, with around 83% found just once. Sample: peripheral blood, taken 28 days after the second AZD1222 dose. These receptors all stem from an adult who received the AZD1222 COVID-19 vaccine.

The V and J genes are TRBV9 and TRBJ2-5; possibly TRBD1 for D (6 bases). CDR1 and CDR2 from the germline V gene are SGDLS and YYNGEE. The ends were cut back, 6 bases at V and 2 bases at J, with 8 bases in the middle. This CDR3 region has 12 residues. The CDR3 bases are TGTGCCAGCACCGGACAGCAAGAGACCCAGTACTTC. It codes for CASTGQQETQYF.

The chain combines TRBV30 with TRBJ1-5; D not certain. The CDR3 covers 14 residues. Germline CDR1 GTSNPN, CDR2 SVGIG (reference sequence). Trimming took 0 bases from V and 2 from J, leaving 8 bases between them. This CDR3 is CAWSVRGGNQPQHF. CDR3 DNA: TGTGCCTGGAGTGTACGTGGAGGCAATCAGCCCCAGCATTTT.

The V gene is TRBV5-5, the J gene TRBJ2-7; the D call may be TRBD1 or TRBD2 (5 bases each). Trimming left V 4 bases short and J 0 bases short, with 17 bases between. From germline, CDR1 is SGHKS and CDR2 YYEKEE (reference sequence). The CDR3 runs 16 residues. This chain's CDR3 is CASSLTGTSSSYEQYF. CDR3 nucleotide sequence: TGTGCCAGCAGCCTAACCGGGACGTCAAGCTCCTACGAGCAGTACTTC.

Regarding this clone: Other DNA sequences from this sample encode an identical CDR3 as well. The chain is built from TRBV28 and TRBJ2-7; D might be TRBD2 (7 bases). Trimming took 3 bases from V and 2 from J, leaving 11 bases between them. Germline assignment: CDR1 MDHEN and CDR2 SYDVKM. The CDR3 is made up of 14 amino acids. The CDR3 here is CASSLGGATYEQYF. For the CDR3, the DNA is TGTGCCAGCAGTTTGGGGGGGGCAACCTACGAGCAGTACTTC.

The gene calls are TRBV18 and TRBJ1-6; 9 bases are a match to TRBD1. The CDR3 is made up of 15 amino acids. The V and J ends lost 3 bases and 10 bases, in that order; junction bases with no gene match: 7. Looked up from germline, CDR1 is KGHSH and CDR2 is LQKENI. Written as DNA, the CDR3 is TGTGCCAGCTCACCCACAGGGGGCTTGCGGTCACCCCTCCACTTT. This encodes CASSPTGGLRSPLHF.

This sequence joins TRBV6-5 and TRBJ1-1, with D possibly being TRBD1 (5 bases). Germline CDR1 and CDR2: MNHEY and SVGAGI. This CDR3 has 12 residues. V lost 2 bases, J lost 11 bases, and 12 bases lay in between. The CDR3 reads CASSYGQGRAFF. For the CDR3, the DNA is TGTGCCAGCAGTTACGGGCAGGGTCGGGCTTTCTTT.

This clone came up once. The DNA of the CDR3 is TGTGCCAGATTACCACTCGTGTACACTGAAGCTTTCTTT. Its translation: CARLPLVYTEAFF. The gene calls are TRBV19 and TRBJ1-1; D ambiguous. Per the germline V gene, CDR1 is LNHDA and CDR2 is SQIVND (reference sequence). With 9 bases removed from V and 3 bases from J, the gap between germline ends came to 14 bases. CDR3 length: 13 amino acids. Full variable domain (outside the CDR3, taken from reference TRBV19 and TRBJ1-1): DGGITQSPKYLFRKEGQNVTLSCEQNLNHDAMYWYRQDPGQGLRLIYYSQIVNDFQKGDIAEGYSVSREKKESFPLTVTSAQKNPTAFYLCARLPLVYTEAFFGQGTRLTVV.

DNA of the CDR3: TGTGCCAGCAGTTTAATGGGGTACGGGGGCCAGCCCCAGCATTTT. It specifies CASSLMGYGGQPQHF. V gene TRBV27 combines with J gene TRBJ1-5; D may be TRBD1 (6 bases). The CDR3 runs to 15 residues. Trimming pared 2 bases from V and 7 bases from J, leaving 15 bases between. CDR1 is MNHEY, CDR2 SMNVEV, per germline (reference sequence).

The V call is TRBV7-3, the J call TRBJ2-3, with D possibly being TRBD2 (7 bases). Trimming pared 3 bases from V and 0 bases from J, leaving 10 bases between. The germline V gene has CDR1 SGHTA and CDR2 FQGTGA. The CDR3 has 15 residues. CDR3 nucleotide sequence: TGTGCCAGCAGCTTTGGGGGGGCCAGCACAGATACGCAGTATTTT. This translates into CASSFGGASTDTQYF.

This clone was seen a single time. The J gene is TRBJ1-1, the V gene TRBV7-2; no reliable D call. V gave up 1 base and J gave up 6 bases, with 6 bases separating them. The CDR3 contains 12 residues. CDR1 and CDR2 (germline): SGHTA, FQGNSA. The CDR3 loop is CASSLGWSEAFF. CDR3 nucleotides: TGTGCCAGCAGCTTAGGGTGGTCTGAAGCTTTCTTT.